This entry lists 2 T cell receptor beta chains sequenced from one sample in a study of blood T cell repertoires in COVID-19. The protocol was immunoSEQ multiplex PCR, while the TCRdb copy is restricted to in-frame clones and leaves out a portion. The table has 40,000 to 50,000 clones, roughly 86% seen once. The sequencing input was peripheral blood. The receptors originated from a man in his sixties or seventies with acute or convalescent COVID-19.

The rearrangement links TRBV18 to TRBJ2-1, with D maybe TRBD1 (5 bases). Trimming pared 2 bases from V and 5 bases from J, leaving 10 bases between. Germline assignment: CDR1 KGHSH and CDR2 LQKENI. The CDR3 loop spans 14 amino acids. The CDR3 DNA reads as TGTGCCAGCTCACCAGCCACAGGCCACAATGAGCAGTTCTTC. Translation: CASSPATGHNEQFF.

The V gene is TRBV18, the J gene TRBJ2-5, with TRBD2 matching over 9 bases. Germline values: CDR1 KGHSH, CDR2 LQKENI. The J segment lost 5 bases and the V segment lost 3 bases, leaving 10 bases of the junction unmatched. The CDR3 has 16 amino acids. In DNA form, the CDR3 reads TGTGCCAGCTCACCGAGAAGACTAGCGGAAAGGGAGACCCAGTACTTC. Encoded protein: CASSPRRLAERETQYF.